These T cell receptor beta chains were read from a single sample in a study of cytomegalovirus exposure and HLA in healthy donors. Here immunoSEQ multiplex PCR was the method, and the copy in TCRdb shows in-frame clones only, minus some. Found here are about 110,000 clones, nearly 80% of them singletons; the top ten hold roughly 1.3%. The sample consisted of PBMCs. The receptors derive from a woman in her twenties or thirties in good health and CMV-seronegative. CDR3s include the opening cysteine and the closing phenylalanine or tryptophan. The D gene is left open where the match is weak. The size entry is marked missing in some rows and otherwise reads once, few, many or a size class.

-	TRBV4-3	TRBJ2-1	TRBD2	CASSGGLARYNEQFF	TGCGCCAGCAGTGGGGGACTAGCGCGTTACAATGAGCAGTTCTTC
-	TRBV28	TRBJ2-5	TRBD1	CASSLAGTVFKETQYF	TGTGCCAGCAGCCTAGCCGGGACAGTCTTTAAAGAGACCCAGTACTTC
-	TRBV28	TRBJ1-2	-	CASSPTSTLGRGYTF	TGTGCCAGCAGCCCCACCTCGACATTGGGGCGCGGCTACACCTTC
-	TRBV5-1	TRBJ2-5	TRBD1	CASSSGTGEETQYF	TGCGCCAGCAGCTCCGGGACAGGGGAGGAGACCCAGTACTTC
once	TRBV4-1	TRBJ2-6	-	CASRASVHSGANVLTF	TGCGCCAGCAGAGCTAGCGTTCACTCTGGGGCCAACGTCCTGACTTTC
-	TRBV4-2	TRBJ2-5	TRBD2	CASSQELAGQETQYF	TGTGCCAGCAGCCAAGAGCTAGCGGGTCAAGAGACCCAGTACTTC
-	TRBV19	TRBJ1-2	-	CASSIGQDLYGYTF	TGTGCCAGTAGTATAGGACAGGACCTCTATGGCTACACCTTC
-	TRBV4-2	TRBJ2-1	-	CASSRDNEQFF	TGTGCCAGCAGCCGCGACAATGAGCAGTTCTTC
-	TRBV7-9	TRBJ1-3	-	CASSSSSGTAGNTIYF	TGTGCCAGCAGCTCCTCTAGCGGGACCGCCGGAAACACCATATATTTT
once	TRBV30	TRBJ1-4	TRBD1	CAWNRDRGAEKLFF	TGTGCCTGGAACCGGGACAGGGGAGCTGAAAAACTGTTTTTT
-	TRBV5-1	TRBJ1-2	-	CASSLATANYGYTF	TGCGCCAGCAGCTTGGCCACTGCTAACTATGGCTACACCTTC
-	TRBV4-2	TRBJ2-7	TRBD2	CASSQDGAGGPGDEQYF	TGTGCCAGCAGCCAAGATGGCGCGGGGGGGCCGGGTGACGAGCAGTACTTC
few	TRBV28	TRBJ2-2	TRBD1	CASSPTGDTGELFF	TGTGCCAGCAGCCCGACAGGGGACACCGGGGAGCTGTTTTTT
once	TRBV7-9	TRBJ2-7	-	CASSLAGAPYEQYF	TGTGCCAGCAGCTTAGCAGGGGCCCCCTACGAGCAGTACTTC
-	TRBV5-1	TRBJ2-7	-	CASSQGGQSTYEQYF	TGCGCCAGCAGCCAGGGGGGACAGTCCACCTACGAGCAGTACTTC
-	TRBV5-4	TRBJ2-2	TRBD2	CASSMRGLAGITGELFF	TGTGCCAGCAGCATGCGCGGACTAGCGGGAATTACCGGGGAGCTGTTTTTT
-	TRBV5-1	TRBJ2-1	-	CASSHAGTGQSSYNEQFF	TGCGCCAGCAGCCACGCCGGAACAGGGCAAAGCTCCTACAATGAGCAGTTCTTC
few	TRBV13	TRBJ2-7	TRBD1	CASGQGDAYEQYF	TGTGCCAGTGGACAGGGGGACGCCTACGAGCAGTACTTC
-	TRBV9	TRBJ2-1	-	CASSASVNNEQFF	TGTGCCAGCTCTGCTAGCGTGAACAATGAGCAGTTCTTC
-	TRBV4-2	TRBJ2-5	TRBD2	CASSQDFGGLGYETQYF	TGTGCCAGCAGCCAAGATTTCGGGGGACTAGGCTACGAGACCCAGTACTTC
-	TRBV20-1	TRBJ2-3	-	CSARLTDTQYF	TGCAGTGCTAGATTAACAGATACGCAGTATTTT